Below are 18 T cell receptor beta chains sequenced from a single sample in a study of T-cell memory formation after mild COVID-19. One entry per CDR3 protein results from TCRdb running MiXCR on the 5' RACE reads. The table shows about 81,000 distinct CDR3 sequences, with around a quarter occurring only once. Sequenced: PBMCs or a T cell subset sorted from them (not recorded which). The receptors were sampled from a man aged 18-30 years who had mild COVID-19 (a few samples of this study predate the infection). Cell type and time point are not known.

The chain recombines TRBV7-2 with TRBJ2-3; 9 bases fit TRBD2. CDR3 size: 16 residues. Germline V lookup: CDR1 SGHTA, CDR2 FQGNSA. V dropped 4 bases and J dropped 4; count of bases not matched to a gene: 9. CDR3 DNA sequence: TGTGCCAGCAGCTCCCGACTAGCGGAACTTTCAGATACGCAGTATTTT. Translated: CASSSRLAELSDTQYF.

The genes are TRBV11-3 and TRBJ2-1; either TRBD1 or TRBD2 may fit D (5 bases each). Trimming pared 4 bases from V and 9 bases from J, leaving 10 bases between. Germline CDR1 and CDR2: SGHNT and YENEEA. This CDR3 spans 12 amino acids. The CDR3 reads CASSSFGGEQFF. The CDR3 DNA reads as TGTGCCAGCAGCTCCTTTGGGGGTGAGCAGTTCTTC.

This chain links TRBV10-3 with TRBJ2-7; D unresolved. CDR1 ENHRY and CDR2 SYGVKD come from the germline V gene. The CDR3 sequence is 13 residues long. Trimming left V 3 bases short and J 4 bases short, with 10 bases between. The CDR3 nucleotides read TGTGCCATCAGTGACAAGCTATCGTACGAGCAGTACTTC. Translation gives CAISDKLSYEQYF.

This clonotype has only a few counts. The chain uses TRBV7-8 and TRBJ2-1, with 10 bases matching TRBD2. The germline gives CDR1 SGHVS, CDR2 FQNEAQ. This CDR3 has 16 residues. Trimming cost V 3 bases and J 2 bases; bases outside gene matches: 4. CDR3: CASSFLTSGAYNEQFF. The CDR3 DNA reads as TGTGCCAGCAGCTTCCTAACTAGCGGGGCCTACAATGAGCAGTTCTTC.

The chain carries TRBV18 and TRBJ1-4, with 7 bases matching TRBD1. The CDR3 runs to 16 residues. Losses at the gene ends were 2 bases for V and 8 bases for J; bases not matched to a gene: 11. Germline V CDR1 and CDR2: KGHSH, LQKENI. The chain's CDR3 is CASSPVNDRAGEKLFF. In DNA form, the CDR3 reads TGTGCCAGCTCACCAGTAAACGACAGGGCTGGGGAAAAACTGTTTTTT.

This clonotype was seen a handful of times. CDR3 bases: TGTGCCAGTAGTATCCGGGGCGCTCAGCCCCAGCATTTT. Its protein is CASSIRGAQPQHF. The rearrangement uses TRBV19 and TRBJ1-5; D is possibly TRBD1 (5 bases). Trimming took 3 bases from V and 6 from J, leaving 9 bases between them. CDR3 length: 13 residues. The germline CDR1 and CDR2 sequences are LNHDA and SQIVND (reference sequence). Complete variable domain (other parts from reference TRBV19 and TRBJ1-5): DGGITQSPKYLFRKEGQNVTLSCEQNLNHDAMYWYRQDPGQGLRLIYYSQIVNDFQKGDIAEGYSVSREKKESFPLTVTSAQKNPTAFYLCASSIRGAQPQHFGDGTRLSIL.

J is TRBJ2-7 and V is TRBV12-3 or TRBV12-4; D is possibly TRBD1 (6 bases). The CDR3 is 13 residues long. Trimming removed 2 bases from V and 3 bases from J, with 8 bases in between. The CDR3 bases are TGTGCCAGCAGTTTAACAGGGAACTACGAGCAGTACTTC. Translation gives CASSLTGNYEQYF.

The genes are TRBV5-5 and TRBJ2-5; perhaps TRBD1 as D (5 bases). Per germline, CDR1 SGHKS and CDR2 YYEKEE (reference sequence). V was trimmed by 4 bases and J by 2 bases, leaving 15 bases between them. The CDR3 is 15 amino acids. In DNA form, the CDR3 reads TGTGCCAGCAGCCCGCTCGGACAAACTCAAGAGACCCAGTACTTC. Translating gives CASSPLGQTQETQYF. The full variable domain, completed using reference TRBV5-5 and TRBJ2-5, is DAGVTQSPTHLIKTRGQQVTLRCSPISGHKSVSWYQQVLGQGPQFIFQYYEKEERGRGNFPDRFSARQFPNYSSELNVNALLLGDSALYLCASSPLGQTQETQYFGPGTRLLVL.

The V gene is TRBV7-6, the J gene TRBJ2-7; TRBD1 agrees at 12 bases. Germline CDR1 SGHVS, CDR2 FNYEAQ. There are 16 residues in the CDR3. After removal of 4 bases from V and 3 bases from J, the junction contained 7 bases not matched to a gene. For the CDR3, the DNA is TGTGCCAGCAGCTCGATAGGGACAGGGGGCATCTACGAGCAGTACTTC. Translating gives CASSSIGTGGIYEQYF.

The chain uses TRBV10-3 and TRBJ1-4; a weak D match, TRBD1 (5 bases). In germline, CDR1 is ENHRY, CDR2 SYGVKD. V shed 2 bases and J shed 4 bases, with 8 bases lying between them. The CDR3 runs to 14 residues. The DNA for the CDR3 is TGTGCCATCAGTGAGGGGGACGGTAATGAAAAACTGTTTTTT. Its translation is CAISEGDGNEKLFF.

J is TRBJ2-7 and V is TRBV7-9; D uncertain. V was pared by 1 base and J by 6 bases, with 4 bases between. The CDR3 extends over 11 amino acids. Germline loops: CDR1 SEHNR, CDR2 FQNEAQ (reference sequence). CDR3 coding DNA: TGTGCCAGCAGCTTAGGGGCCGAGCAGTACTTC. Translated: CASSLGAEQYF.

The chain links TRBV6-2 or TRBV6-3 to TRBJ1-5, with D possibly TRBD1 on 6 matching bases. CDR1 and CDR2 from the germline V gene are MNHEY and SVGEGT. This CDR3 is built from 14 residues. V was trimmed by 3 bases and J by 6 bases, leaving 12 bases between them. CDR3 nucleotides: TGTGCCAGCAGTTATTCAGGGGAATCTCAGCCCCAGCATTTT. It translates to CASSYSGESQPQHF.

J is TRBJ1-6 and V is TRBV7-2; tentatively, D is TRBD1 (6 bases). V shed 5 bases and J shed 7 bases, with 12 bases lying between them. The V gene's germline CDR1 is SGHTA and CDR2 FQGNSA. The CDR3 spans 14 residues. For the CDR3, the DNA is TGTGCCAGCAGCCCAGGGGATGGAAATTCACCCCTCCACTTT. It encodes CASSPGDGNSPLHF.

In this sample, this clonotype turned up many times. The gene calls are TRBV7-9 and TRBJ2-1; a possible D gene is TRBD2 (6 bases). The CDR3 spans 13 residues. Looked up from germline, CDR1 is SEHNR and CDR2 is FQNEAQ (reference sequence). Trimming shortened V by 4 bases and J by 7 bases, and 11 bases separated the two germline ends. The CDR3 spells CASSSGTPNEQFF. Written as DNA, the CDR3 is TGTGCCAGCAGCTCCGGGACTCCAAATGAGCAGTTCTTC.

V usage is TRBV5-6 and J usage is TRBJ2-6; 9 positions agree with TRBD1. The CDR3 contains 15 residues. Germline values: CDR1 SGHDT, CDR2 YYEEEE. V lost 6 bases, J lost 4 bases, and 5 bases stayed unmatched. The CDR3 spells CASNLQGAGANVLTF. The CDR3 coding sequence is TGTGCCAGCAACTTACAGGGGGCGGGGGCCAACGTCCTGACTTTC.

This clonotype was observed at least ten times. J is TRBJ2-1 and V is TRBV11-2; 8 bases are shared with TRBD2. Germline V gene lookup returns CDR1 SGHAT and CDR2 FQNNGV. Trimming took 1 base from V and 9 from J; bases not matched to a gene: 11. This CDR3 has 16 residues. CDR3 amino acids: CASSLAVASGWGEQFF. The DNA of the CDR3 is TGTGCCAGCAGCTTAGCAGTGGCTAGCGGGTGGGGTGAGCAGTTCTTC.

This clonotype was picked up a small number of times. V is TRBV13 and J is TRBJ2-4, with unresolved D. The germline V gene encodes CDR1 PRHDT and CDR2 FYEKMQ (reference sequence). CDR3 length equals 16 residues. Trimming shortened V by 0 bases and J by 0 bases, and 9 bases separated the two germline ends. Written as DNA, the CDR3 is TGTGCCAGCAGCTTAGGGCACTCTCTAGCCAAAAACATTCAGTACTTC. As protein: CASSLGHSLAKNIQYF.

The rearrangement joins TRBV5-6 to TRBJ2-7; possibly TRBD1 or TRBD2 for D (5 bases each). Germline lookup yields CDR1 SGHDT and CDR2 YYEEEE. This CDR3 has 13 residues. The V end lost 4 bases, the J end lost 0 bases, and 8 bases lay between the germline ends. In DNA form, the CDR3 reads TGTGCCAGCAGCACGGGGCCCTCCTACGAGCAGTACTTC. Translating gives CASSTGPSYEQYF.